The present entry profiles one T cell receptor beta chain with its context. What it binds is unknown. Because the CDR3's place on the DNA is in doubt, the DNA is left out and the CDR3 is given as listed by TCRdb. The data were obtained in a study of T cells in tuberculosis. Whole-study results and caveats: Active tuberculosis cases were adults; controls were adolescents.

The CDR3 totals 15 residues, both ends included. CDR1 is MNHEY, CDR2 SMNVEV, per germline (reference sequence). Assay used: immunoSEQ multiplex PCR; TCRdb lists only in-frame clones, some missing. This table has about 43,000 clones, roughly 94% appearing once. The chain employs TRBV27 and TRBJ2-2; the table gives TRBD1 as D, unverified against the DNA. The clonotype originates from a donor under 30 with latent tuberculosis or without tuberculosis infection. Some clones in this sample may be carry-over from other donors' samples. Sequenced sample: PBMCs. CDR3 region: CASSTSDRATGELFF.